In this sample, the clone carrying this TCR beta chain turned up once. Its antigen is not identified. Trimming shortened V by 11 bases and J by 6 bases, and 14 bases separated the two germline ends. The CDR3 runs 13 residues. CDR1 is MNHEY and CDR2 is SMNVEV in the germline V gene (reference sequence). These data are taken from a study of cytomegalovirus exposure and HLA in healthy donors. General study points: Researchers counted around 170 TCR beta chains as cytomegalovirus-associated. Subsequent analysis showed first-cohort TCR clusters tending to co-occur in 120 or so validation repertoires. In vitro confirmation showed three CMV-associated chains to be CMV antigen specific.

The assay was immunoSEQ multiplex PCR, and TCRdb's table has in-frame clones only and misses some. The sample lists some 61,000 clones, around 97% occurring once. The sequence came from a woman aged 18 to 35 in good health and CMV-seropositive. This chain links TRBV27 with TRBJ1-6; D might be TRBD1 (5 bases). Sequencing was carried out using PBMCs. The CDR3 DNA is TGTGCCGCGAGACAGTATGTTAATTCACCCCTCCACTTT. Its translation is CAARQYVNSPLHF.